Listed below are T cell receptor beta chains from one sample, sequenced in a study of beta chain features in type 1 diabetes. Libraries were prepared by immunoSEQ multiplex PCR; TCRdb keeps only in-frame clonotypes and omits some of them. The sample shows 150,000 to 200,000 clones, roughly 8% of them seen only once. Sequencing used central memory CD4+ T cells from blood. These receptors all stem from a woman between 18 and 29 years old with type 1 diabetes. Each CDR3 is given with its conserved first and last residue. The D gene is left open where the match is weak. For some rows the clone size is stated as once, few or many, or as a class when expanded; others skip it.

>TRBJ2-7|TRBD2|TRBV2|many
CASSEGRVGGMEQYF
TGTGCCAGCAGTGAGGGACGGGTCGGGGGGATGGAGCAGTACTTC
>TRBJ1-2|TRBD1|TRBV29-1|-
CSVSGQPNYGYTF
TGCAGCGTGTCGGGACAGCCTAACTATGGCTACACCTTC
>TRBJ2-5|TRBD2|TRBV7-8|-
CASSFPSGGGETQYF
TGTGCCAGCAGCTTTCCTAGCGGGGGTGGTGAGACCCAGTACTTC
>TRBJ1-5|-|TRBV27|-
CASSFKGGNQPQHF
TGTGCCAGCAGTTTTAAGGGGGGCAATCAGCCCCAGCATTTT
>TRBJ2-1|-|TRBV30|-
CAWSARRGVYNEQFF
TGTGCCTGGAGTGCCCGGAGGGGAGTCTACAATGAGCAGTTCTTC
>TRBJ2-7|-|TRBV7-9|-
CASSLGRGVYEQYF
TGTGCCAGCAGCTTAGGCCGCGGGGTCTACGAGCAGTACTTC
>TRBJ1-4|TRBD1|TRBV18|few
CASSPPGQANEKLFF
TGTGCCAGCTCACCCCCGGGACAGGCTAATGAAAAACTGTTTTTT
>TRBJ2-3|TRBD1|TRBV4-1|-
CASSQDYRGPDTQYF
TGCGCCAGCAGCCAAGATTACAGGGGCCCAGATACGCAGTATTTT
>TRBJ2-7|-|TRBV28|-
CASGTHEQYF
TGTGCCAGCGGGACACACGAGCAGTACTTC
>TRBJ2-2|TRBD2|TRBV28|-
CASSPGGVNTGELFF
TGTGCCAGCAGCCCGGGGGGGGTGAACACCGGGGAGCTGTTTTTT
>TRBJ1-1|-|TRBV5-4|-
CASSEMGQMGYMNTEAFF
TGTGCCAGCAGCGAGATGGGCCAAATGGGCTACATGAACACTGAAGCTTTCTTT
>TRBJ1-1|-|TRBV7-3|-
CASSPHSNTEAFF
TGTGCCAGCAGCCCTCACTCTAACACTGAAGCTTTCTTT
>TRBJ1-2|-|TRBV19|few
CASSIGQFRLGYTF
TGTGCCAGTAGTATCGGACAATTCCGACTTGGCTACACCTTC
>TRBJ1-6|-|TRBV2|-
CASTWTVNSPLHF
TGTGCCAGCACCTGGACAGTTAATTCACCCCTCCACTTT
>TRBJ2-3|TRBD2|TRBV6-5|few
CASSYQRGRGADTQYF
TGTGCCAGCAGTTACCAGCGGGGGCGCGGCGCAGATACGCAGTATTTT
>TRBJ2-7|-|TRBV6-1|few
CASRSRYEQYF
TGTGCCAGCCGGAGCCGATACGAGCAGTACTTC
>TRBJ1-2|-|TRBV2|-
CALGDEDGYTF
TGTGCCCTAGGCGATGAGGATGGCTACACCTTC
>TRBJ1-5|TRBD1|TRBV27|few
CASSFGTENQPQHF
TGTGCCAGCAGTTTCGGGACAGAGAATCAGCCCCAGCATTTT
>TRBJ2-7|TRBD1|TRBV7-2|-
CASSSGTGNLHEQYF
TGTGCCAGCAGCTCGGGGACAGGAAACCTCCACGAGCAGTACTTC
>TRBJ1-1|-|TRBV28|-
CASSSPRVTEAFF
TGTGCCAGCAGTTCTCCCAGGGTCACTGAAGCTTTCTTT
>TRBJ2-4|-|TRBV4-1|few
CASSQESGVNIQYF
TGCGCCAGCAGCCAAGAGTCGGGGGTAAACATTCAGTACTTC
>TRBJ2-7|-|TRBV5-4|-
CASSYTGAYEQYF
TGTGCCAGCAGTTATACCGGGGCCTACGAGCAGTACTTC
>TRBJ2-5|TRBD2|TRBV6-5|-
CASSLGLAQETQYF
TGTGCCAGCAGTTTAGGACTAGCACAAGAGACCCAGTACTTC
>TRBJ2-3|-|TRBV5-8|-
CASNQGHTQYF
TGTGCCAGCAATCAGGGGCATACGCAGTATTTT
>TRBJ1-2|-|TRBV9|few
CASSVSGRMTHLLGYTF
TGTGCCAGCAGCGTCTCCGGAAGGATGACACACCTTCTGGGCTACACCTTC
>TRBJ2-1|TRBD1|TRBV6-5|once
CASSSTGGSYNEQFF
TGTGCCAGCAGCTCAACAGGGGGCTCCTACAATGAGCAGTTCTTC
>TRBJ1-5|-|TRBV11-3|-
CASSLGGRQPQHF
TGTGCCAGCAGCTTAGGGGGGCGCCAGCCCCAGCATTTT
>TRBJ2-6|-|TRBV27|-
CASSLRWTGANVLTF
TGTGCCAGCAGTCTGAGGTGGACAGGGGCCAACGTCCTGACTTTC
>TRBJ2-7|TRBD1|TRBV28|-
CAGSGTGTYEQYF
TGTGCCGGCAGCGGGACAGGGACCTACGAGCAGTACTTC
>TRBJ2-4|TRBD2|TRBV25-1|-
CASSAWTSGRPGDIQYF
TGTGCCAGCAGTGCGTGGACTAGCGGGAGGCCGGGGGACATTCAGTACTTC
>TRBJ1-2|TRBD1|TRBV19|few
CASSATGTGDYGYTF
TGTGCCAGTAGTGCGACCGGGACAGGGGACTATGGCTACACCTTC
>TRBJ2-7|TRBD2|TRBV4-2|-
CASSQRTSGAYEQYF
TGTGCCAGCAGCCAACGGACTAGCGGGGCCTACGAGCAGTACTTC
>TRBJ1-2|-|TRBV4-1|-
CASSPRGNYGYTF
TGCGCCAGCAGCCCCCGGGGTAACTATGGCTACACCTTC
>TRBJ2-2|-|TRBV7-2|few
CASSLGQTYTGELFF
TGTGCCAGCAGCCTGGGGCAGACATACACCGGGGAGCTGTTTTTT
>TRBJ1-1|-|TRBV2|-
CASIEGAGGYNTEAFF
TGTGCCAGCATCGAAGGAGCGGGGGGCTACAACACTGAAGCTTTCTTT
>TRBJ2-3|-|TRBV7-2|once
CASSLVGAATDTQYF
TGTGCCAGCAGCTTAGTCGGCGCGGCCACAGATACGCAGTATTTT
>TRBJ2-3|-|TRBV28|few
CASSFRRSSSSTDTQYF
TGTGCCAGCAGTTTTCGCAGGTCGTCTTCGAGCACAGATACGCAGTATTTT
>TRBJ1-4|-|TRBV6-5|-
CASSYSIRQNEKLFF
TGTGCCAGCAGTTACTCGATCAGGCAGAATGAAAAACTGTTTTTT
>TRBJ2-5|-|TRBV18|-
CASSPPVQKQETQYF
TGTGCCAGCTCACCACCAGTTCAGAAGCAAGAGACCCAGTACTTC
>TRBJ1-1|-|TRBV18|few
CASSPRVESGTEAFF
TGTGCCAGCTCACCACGTGTTGAGTCCGGGACTGAAGCTTTCTTT
>TRBJ2-7|TRBD1|TRBV28|-
CASSKGQVLAKQYF
TGTGCCAGCAGCAAGGGACAGGTCCTGGCGAAGCAGTACTTC
>TRBJ1-1|TRBD1|TRBV7-2|many
CASSLGDRDHTEAFF
TGTGCCAGCAGCTTAGGGGACAGGGACCACACTGAAGCTTTCTTT
>TRBJ2-3|-|TRBV19|-
CASSPGDTDTQYF
TGTGCCAGTAGTCCCGGGGACACAGATACGCAGTATTTT
>TRBJ2-3|-|TRBV7-2|-
CASSLDQSRSTDTQYF
TGTGCCAGCAGCTTAGACCAAAGCAGGAGCACAGATACGCAGTATTTT
>TRBJ1-5|-|TRBV10-3|-
CAISERLSGSNQPQHF
TGTGCCATCAGTGAGAGACTATCCGGTAGCAATCAGCCCCAGCATTTT
>TRBJ2-3|TRBD1|TRBV15|few
CATSKGQGRDTQYF
TGTGCCACCAGCAAGGGACAGGGTAGGGATACGCAGTATTTT
>TRBJ2-1|-|TRBV19|few
CASTRQRGDEQFF
TGTGCCAGTACCCGACAGCGAGGCGATGAGCAGTTCTTC
>TRBJ1-1|-|TRBV29-1|-
CSVREQGNTEAFF
TGCAGCGTGAGGGAACAGGGAAACACTGAAGCTTTCTTT
>TRBJ2-7|TRBD1|TRBV9|-
CASSVAGTESGEQYF
TGTGCCAGCAGCGTAGCGGGGACAGAAAGCGGCGAGCAGTACTTC
>TRBJ2-5|-|TRBV7-2|-
CASSLDRVSQYF
TGTGCCAGCAGCTTAGACAGGGTGTCCCAGTACTTC
>TRBJ1-2|-|TRBV4-3|-
CASSQSQGNYGYTF
TGCGCCAGCAGCCAGTCTCAGGGGAACTATGGCTACACCTTC
>TRBJ2-7|TRBD2|TRBV5-5|few
CASSFSSGRASEQYF
TGTGCCAGCAGCTTTTCTAGCGGGCGAGCATCCGAGCAGTACTTC
>TRBJ1-2|-|TRBV27|few
CASSNRITGGYTF
TGTGCCAGCAGCAACAGGATCACGGGTGGCTACACCTTC
>TRBJ2-7|TRBD1|TRBV5-1|-
CASSLVWGQGNYEQYF
TGCGCCAGCAGCTTGGTGTGGGGACAGGGGAACTACGAGCAGTACTTC
>TRBJ2-1|TRBD1|TRBV2|-
CASTLDRGTYNEQFF
TGTGCCAGCACCCTTGACAGGGGCACCTACAATGAGCAGTTCTTC
>TRBJ2-1|TRBD1|TRBV18|few
CASSPTPGQGRNEQFF
TGTGCCAGCTCACCGACCCCGGGACAGGGTCGTAATGAGCAGTTCTTC